This T cell receptor beta chain was captured by sequencing in a study of blood T cell repertoires in COVID-19. Trimming took 4 bases from V and 4 from J; bases not matched to a gene: 10. This CDR3 region has 18 residues. The germline V gene encodes CDR1 MNHEY and CDR2 SMNVEV (reference sequence). Sequenced by immunoSEQ multiplex PCR; TCRdb stores in-frame clones only, minus some. The sample records hundreds of thousands of clones, 89% being singletons. Everyone who took part was roughly 18 to 89 years old, and they came from about 25 US areas. Sequenced sample: PBMCs or T cells enriched from blood (not recorded which). The rearrangement joins TRBV27 to TRBJ2-7; TRBD2 agrees at 16 bases. The clonotype comes from a woman aged 25 to 45 who had recovered from COVID-19. CDR3 in DNA: TGTGCCAGCAGTTCCGGGACTAGCGGGAGGGCCCTCAGGTACGAGCAGTACTTC. The encoded protein is CASSSGTSGRALRYEQYF.